Included here is one TCR beta chain sequence, with context. Its target is not known. A much bigger clone sits one base away, suggesting this may be a read error. Unsorted whole blood yielded blood RNA, and germline DNA was extracted as well. The sample comes from a study of tumor-infiltrating lymphocytes in primary liver carcinoma. About the study: Those enrolled were patients of both sexes, who were aged 30 to 69 years.

Total RNA (around 500 ng) served as template for TCR beta cDNA synthesis primed by a constant-region primer. What produced the TCR beta libraries was three nested multiplex PCR rounds using slightly modified ARM-PCR. MiXCR was run by TCRdb on the multiplex PCR reads, yielding one entry per CDR3 protein. This sample yields 150,000 to 200,000 distinct CDR3 sequences, of which 65% are seen a single time; approximately 7% belongs to the top ten. Whole-study findings and limits: Top-250-clone fractions were significantly higher in tumors than in blood (p = 0.039).

This TCR was sampled from a woman aged 55-70 years with primary liver carcinoma and hepatitis B virus infection. Sequences were obtained from peripheral blood.

CDR3 loop: CASSINQRQHF. The CDR3 coding sequence is TGTGCCAGCAGTATCAATCAGCGCCAGCATTTT. The genes are TRBV6-1 and TRBJ1-5; D is ambiguous. This CDR3 spans 11 amino acids. Germline CDR1 reads MNHNS; CDR2 reads SASEGT.